This T cell receptor beta chain emerged from a study of blood T cells in healthy people across ages (dated by TCRdb to about 2015). Background for the entire study: In model experiments, template switching captured about one uniquely barcoded TCR beta cDNA molecule for every two T cells. Using the same blood draw, the study looked at two additional independent replicas of 1 million unique cDNA reads for two donors, one aged 18 to 30 and the other aged 80 or older. The study measured age-related changes in TCR beta repertoire diversity using deep sequencing normalized with unique cDNA molecular identifiers. The donors were divided into four age groups: young (average around 16 years), middle-aged (about 40), aged (62) and long-lived (about 90). To avoid experimental bias, donors of different ages were distributed randomly across sequencing lanes.

Including cysteine and phenylalanine, the CDR3 has 14 amino acids. The CDR3 DNA has 42 bases and is translated from base 1. At the junction V is shortened by 0 bases and J by 8 bases, with 11 bases in between. Based on the germline V gene (reference sequence), the CDR1 and CDR2 sequences are DFQATT and SNEGSKA. To note about this clonotype: Its antigen has not been determined. No per-base quality is available; no much larger clone lies one base away.

The 39 donors, aged roughly 6 to 95 years, were systemically healthy Caucasian individuals from Russia. Each donor gave about 9.7 milliliters of peripheral blood, drawn into EDTA-treated Vacutainer tubes. PBMCs were isolated by Ficoll-Paque density-gradient centrifugation, with at least 6 million obtained per sample. Total RNA, at least 5 micrograms per sample, was extracted from PBMCs with Trizol reagent. The percentages of naive CD45RAhigh/CD27high T cells were determined by flow cytometry on a PBMC aliquot from every donor. Points the paper makes about the study in general: Because the CMV infection status of the donors was unknown, age-related changes in expanded clonotypes may potentially have been confounded. Total diversity estimates from one million sequenced T cells were considered lower bounds and underestimates. Observed TCR beta diversity per million T cells fell roughly linearly with age, and a significant reduction was already apparent by age approximately 41. There was a strong correlation between observed TCR beta diversity and the percentage of naive T cells measured by flow cytometry. Compared with the aged group, the long-lived group had more naive CD4+ T cells, fewer expanded clones and increased TCR diversity, a pattern suggesting age selection. Since profiling was done on bulk unsorted PBMCs, naive and antigen-experienced compartments could not be conclusively compared.

Receptor amplification or capture employed 5' RACE. Sequencing was performed on an Illumina HiSeq 2500. A second PCR of roughly 6 to 12 cycles was performed with a sample-barcoded 5' primer and a J-beta primer mix. Each TCR beta cDNA molecule received a unique molecular identifier from a template-switch 5' adaptor carrying 12 random nucleotides. Each sample yielded at least 3 million CDR3-containing paired-end reads. First-strand cDNA synthesis was performed from all RNA using the Mint cDNA synthesis kit, with priming by a TRBC-specific oligonucleotide. After uracil-DNA glycosylase treatment, a first 18-cycle PCR used universal primers M1SS and BC2_uni_R on all cDNA. Per the authors' processing: For normalization, 1 million high-quality reads were randomly selected from each sample, with every read carrying a distinct molecular identifier. Instead of being binned into consensus sequences, reads that shared molecular identifiers were thrown out. MiTCR, with a Q25 quality threshold and the strictest error-elimination algorithm, was used for CDR3 identification, clonotype clustering and error correction. Lower-bound total TCR beta diversity was estimated with a nonparametric unseen species model using Euler transformation. The public reads were reprocessed in TCRdb via fastp at Q25 and MiXCR, keeping in-frame beta chains. For every CDR3 protein sequence, its rows merge into one entry that carries the most common genes and DNA. None of the V and J calls come from the authors' own analysis; TCRdb made them. This sample comprises hundreds of thousands of distinct CDR3 sequences, around 48% of them detected only once. Clones ranked in the top ten supply about 32% of the sample.

The receptor was derived from a woman aged 55-69 years in good health. The source material was blood. The chain is assembled from TRBV20-1 and TRBJ1-6, with TRBD1 as a weak D call on 5 bases. For the CDR3, the sequence is CSARDNLGDSPLHF. The base sequence is TGCAGTGCTAGAGATAACTTGGGGGATTCACCCCTCCACTTT.